A selection of T cell receptor beta chains follows, all from one sample in a study of T cells in Graves' hyperthyroidism and ophthalmopathy. Via MiXCR, TCRdb re-called the multiplex PCR reads, giving one row per CDR3 protein. Of about 400,000 distinct CDR3 sequences listed, more than 12% are singletons. The sample consisted of blood. The receptors originated from a woman aged 25 to 45 with Graves' hyperthyroidism. CDR3s include the opening cysteine and the closing phenylalanine or tryptophan. Each record gives: D gene, J gene, clone size, V gene, CDR3 protein, CDR3 DNA. D genes are given only for firm matches. Size tells how often a clone was seen (once, few, many) or the class of an expanded clone, and some rows leave it out.

d_call: -; j_call: TRBJ2-7; clone_size: -; v_call: TRBV5-1; cdr3_aa: CASSQGQSGSYEQYF; cdr3_nt: TGCGCCAGCAGCCAAGGACAGTCCGGCTCCTACGAGCAGTACTTC
d_call: -; j_call: TRBJ2-1; clone_size: -; v_call: TRBV14; cdr3_aa: CASSLGVWNEQFF; cdr3_nt: TGTGCCAGCAGCCTGGGGGTGTGGAATGAGCAGTTCTTC
d_call: -; j_call: TRBJ2-1; clone_size: -; v_call: TRBV2; cdr3_aa: CASSGWDGTDEQFF; cdr3_nt: TGTGCCAGCAGTGGATGGGACGGGACCGATGAGCAGTTCTTC
d_call: -; j_call: TRBJ2-7; clone_size: many; v_call: TRBV3-1; cdr3_aa: CASSPPSLYEQYF; cdr3_nt: TGTGCCAGCAGCCCCCCGTCCCTATACGAGCAGTACTTC
d_call: -; j_call: TRBJ2-7; clone_size: many; v_call: TRBV27; cdr3_aa: CASSSGSFVGYEQYF; cdr3_nt: TGTGCCAGCAGTTCCGGGTCGTTCGTGGGATACGAGCAGTACTTC
d_call: TRBD2; j_call: TRBJ2-1; clone_size: -; v_call: TRBV7-3; cdr3_aa: CASSLKAGGWNEQFF; cdr3_nt: TGTGCCAGCAGCTTAAAAGCGGGAGGGTGGAATGAGCAGTTCTTC
d_call: TRBD2; j_call: TRBJ2-3; clone_size: few; v_call: TRBV10-3; cdr3_aa: CAISETSGRDTQYF; cdr3_nt: TGTGCCATCAGTGAAACTAGCGGGAGGGATACGCAGTATTTT
d_call: TRBD2; j_call: TRBJ2-3; clone_size: -; v_call: TRBV20-1; cdr3_aa: CSASNPGLAGVMGTDTQYF; cdr3_nt: TGCAGTGCTAGTAATCCAGGACTAGCGGGAGTGATGGGGACAGATACGCAGTATTTT
d_call: -; j_call: TRBJ1-5; clone_size: few; v_call: TRBV29-1; cdr3_aa: CSVEDNGNQPQHF; cdr3_nt: TGCAGCGTTGAGGACAACGGGAATCAGCCCCAGCATTTT
d_call: -; j_call: TRBJ1-1; clone_size: many; v_call: TRBV18; cdr3_aa: CASSPDIFTEAFF; cdr3_nt: TGTGCCAGCTCGCCGGATATATTCACTGAAGCTTTCTTT
d_call: -; j_call: TRBJ2-1; clone_size: -; v_call: TRBV7-9; cdr3_aa: CASSPDNRNEQFF; cdr3_nt: TGTGCCAGCAGCCCGGACAATCGGAATGAGCAGTTCTTC
d_call: -; j_call: TRBJ2-7; clone_size: many; v_call: TRBV18; cdr3_aa: CASSQEYEQYF; cdr3_nt: TGTGCCAGCTCACAGGAATACGAGCAGTACTTC
d_call: TRBD2; j_call: TRBJ2-2; clone_size: -; v_call: TRBV20-1; cdr3_aa: CSASILTGGPRELFF; cdr3_nt: TGCAGTGCTAGTATACTAACGGGAGGGCCGCGGGAGCTGTTTTTT
d_call: TRBD1; j_call: TRBJ2-7; clone_size: -; v_call: TRBV28; cdr3_aa: CASSFEDRHTTYEQYF; cdr3_nt: TGTGCCAGCAGTTTTGAGGACAGGCACACCACCTACGAGCAGTACTTC
d_call: TRBD1; j_call: TRBJ2-7; clone_size: many; v_call: TRBV6-1; cdr3_aa: CASSETGTEFYEQYF; cdr3_nt: TGTGCCAGCAGTGAAACCGGGACAGAGTTTTACGAGCAGTACTTC
d_call: -; j_call: TRBJ2-7; clone_size: -; v_call: TRBV19; cdr3_aa: CASSRADLYEQYF; cdr3_nt: TGTGCCAGTAGTAGGGCCGACCTCTACGAGCAGTACTTC
d_call: -; j_call: TRBJ2-7; clone_size: many; v_call: TRBV28; cdr3_aa: CASSPNDRSSYEQYF; cdr3_nt: TGTGCCAGCAGTCCAAATGACAGGAGCTCCTACGAGCAGTACTTC
d_call: TRBD2; j_call: TRBJ2-5; clone_size: many; v_call: TRBV3-1; cdr3_aa: CASSQFGSSGGSNQETQYF; cdr3_nt: TGTGCCAGCAGCCAATTCGGTTCTAGCGGAGGGAGCAACCAAGAGACCCAGTACTTC
d_call: -; j_call: TRBJ2-7; clone_size: -; v_call: TRBV27; cdr3_aa: CASSYGRPSYEQYF; cdr3_nt: TGTGCCAGCAGTTACGGCCGACCCTCCTACGAGCAGTACTTC
d_call: TRBD1; j_call: TRBJ2-3; clone_size: many; v_call: TRBV20-1; cdr3_aa: CSAKDRQGHSTDTQYF; cdr3_nt: TGCAGTGCTAAGGATCGACAGGGCCATAGCACAGATACGCAGTATTTT
d_call: -; j_call: TRBJ1-6; clone_size: many; v_call: TRBV2; cdr3_aa: CASSPQDSPLHF; cdr3_nt: TGTGCCAGCAGCCCACAGGATTCACCCCTCCACTTT
d_call: TRBD2; j_call: TRBJ2-2; clone_size: -; v_call: TRBV7-9; cdr3_aa: CASSRTSGRSIGNTGELFF; cdr3_nt: TGTGCCAGCAGCCGGACTAGCGGGAGATCTATTGGGAACACCGGGGAGCTGTTTTTT
d_call: TRBD2; j_call: TRBJ2-3; clone_size: -; v_call: TRBV10-3; cdr3_aa: CAIRNPSGKYTDTQYF; cdr3_nt: TGTGCCATCAGGAACCCTAGCGGGAAATACACAGATACGCAGTATTTT
d_call: -; j_call: TRBJ2-1; clone_size: -; v_call: TRBV28; cdr3_aa: CASSAFEGSSYNEQFF; cdr3_nt: TGTGCCAGCAGTGCGTTCGAGGGAAGCTCCTACAATGAGCAGTTCTTC
d_call: -; j_call: TRBJ2-4; clone_size: few; v_call: TRBV7-9; cdr3_aa: CASSPRYPRAPAKNIQYF; cdr3_nt: TGTGCCAGCAGCCCGAGATATCCCCGGGCCCCGGCCAAAAACATTCAGTACTTC
d_call: -; j_call: TRBJ2-1; clone_size: few; v_call: TRBV29-1; cdr3_aa: CSVTNTEGGQFF; cdr3_nt: TGCAGCGTCACTAATACCGAGGGTGGGCAGTTCTTC